This T cell receptor beta chain appears in the sequencing data of a study of cytomegalovirus exposure and HLA in healthy donors. On this clone: No antigen is known for it.

While unrecorded immune exposures were likely, the donors were nominally healthy when sampled. The PCR employed 60 Vbeta primers together with 13 Jbeta primers. Assay: immunoSEQ multiplex PCR; the TCRdb copy retains only in-frame clones and omits some. The sample consists of about 120,000 clones, roughly 77% of them appearing once. The CDR3 consists of 15 residues. The J segment lost 7 bases and the V segment lost 4 bases, leaving 8 bases of the junction unmatched. Looked up from germline, CDR1 is LNHDA and CDR2 is SQIVND (reference sequence). Overall study findings and caveats: An Asian-associated ancestry cluster reportedly showed fewer N-insertions than the roughly 700-donor mean in a later analysis. In a later analysis, 16,951 TCR beta sequences were associated with HLA alleles at 0.05 false discovery rate.

The sample comprised PBMCs. This sequence joins TRBV19 and TRBJ1-5; 9 bases line up with TRBD1. The clonotype comes from a man aged 35-49 years in good health and CMV-seronegative. The CDR3 DNA sequence: TGTGCCAGTAGTAAGGGGACAGGGCGGAGACAGCCCCAGCATTTT. Protein product: CASSKGTGRRQPQHF. The full variable domain, in which reference TRBV19 and TRBJ1-5 provide the parts outside the CDR3, is DGGITQSPKYLFRKEGQNVTLSCEQNLNHDAMYWYRQDPGQGLRLIYYSQIVNDFQKGDIAEGYSVSREKKESFPLTVTSAQKNPTAFYLCASSKGTGRRQPQHFGDGTRLSIL.